This T cell receptor (beta chain) was obtained from a study of T cells in Graves' hyperthyroidism and ophthalmopathy. Study-level information: Peripheral blood was taken when the disease was first diagnosed, before any treatment began. Study outcomes and limitations: Before onset, ophthalmopathy was predicted by the model a median around 6.2 months earlier.

CDR3 length equals 13 residues. V lost 3 bases, J lost 2 bases, and 9 bases lay in between. Germline values: CDR1 SGDLS, CDR2 YYNGEE. Uncontrolled infections, other autoimmune diseases, pregnancy or lactation led to exclusion of patients. The diagnostic basis comprised clinical symptoms, serum thyroxine and TRAb, thyroid ultrasound and orbital computed tomography. RNA transcripts served as the template for amplifying TCR beta CDR3 regions. First-round RT-PCR of the TCR CDR3 relied on the HTBI primer set. One entry per CDR3 protein, called by TCRdb with MiXCR from the multiplex PCR reads. The sample contains under 350,000 distinct CDR3 sequences, about 18% of which appear only once. About this clonotype itself: What it binds is not known.

The sequencing sample was made of blood. The sequence derives from a woman in her fifties or sixties with Graves' ophthalmopathy. The V call is TRBV9, the J call TRBJ2-7, with D maybe TRBD1 (5 bases). CDR3 nucleotide sequence: TGTGCCAGCAGCGAAGACAGCACCTACGAGCAGTACTTC. Its translation is CASSEDSTYEQYF.